A single sample is the source of the 12 T cell receptor beta chains below, sequenced in a study of Ad26.COV2.S vaccination and SARS-CoV-2 variants. Sequenced by immunoSEQ multiplex PCR; TCRdb stores in-frame clones only, minus some. The sample includes 450,000 to 550,000 clones, around 89% of them seen just once. Specified treatment: about 20 received Ad26.COV2.S at low or high dose, single or two shots; roughly five received placebo; per-sample allocation not given. Following the first vaccine or placebo injection, samples were taken on day 63. Sequencing used peripheral blood, obtained in a trial of Ad26.COV2.S vaccine versus placebo. The receptor set was obtained from a person between 18 and 59 years old who received the Ad26.COV2.S COVID-19 vaccine or a placebo.

The chain joins TRBV10-3 to TRBJ1-5; D is perhaps TRBD1 (6 bases). Germline V lookup: CDR1 ENHRY, CDR2 SYGVKD. The length of the CDR3 is 14 residues. With 6 bases removed from V and 0 bases from J, the gap between germline ends came to 9 bases. The CDR3 loop is CAISGDTSNQPQHF. The CDR3 DNA sequence: TGTGCCATCAGCGGGGACACTAGCAATCAGCCCCAGCATTTT.

The V gene is TRBV4-1, the J gene TRBJ1-6, with 7 bases aligning to TRBD1. Germline V gene lookup returns CDR1 MGHRA and CDR2 YSYEKL. J lost 7 bases, V lost 4 bases, and 16 bases had no gene match. The CDR3 is 18 residues long. In DNA, the CDR3 is TGCGCCAGCAGCCTCCGGACAGGCAGGAATCTCGGGAATTCACCCCTCCACTTT. Its protein product is CASSLRTGRNLGNSPLHF.

The V call is TRBV27, the J call TRBJ2-1, with D hard to call. This CDR3 contains 13 residues. Germline CDR1 and CDR2: MNHEY and SMNVEV (reference sequence). The V end lost 5 bases, the J end lost 8 bases, and 13 bases lay between the germline ends. The CDR3 region is CASSPSTLDEQFF. The DNA for the CDR3 is TGTGCCAGCAGTCCAAGTACTCTCGATGAGCAGTTCTTC.

The chain employs TRBV9 and TRBJ1-1, with D maybe TRBD1 (5 bases). The CDR3 consists of 14 residues. Germline CDR1 reads SGDLS; CDR2 reads YYNGEE. The V end lost 4 bases, the J end lost 5 bases, and 15 bases lay between the germline ends. The CDR3 DNA reads as TGTGCCAGCAGCCCCGGGGGTAAACGGACTGAAGCTTTCTTT. This encodes CASSPGGKRTEAFF. Together with reference TRBV9 and TRBJ1-1, the CDR3 gives the full variable domain: DSGVTQTPKHLITATGQRVTLRCSPRSGDLSVYWYQQSLDQGLQFLIQYYNGEERAKGNILERFSAQQFPDLHSELNLSSLELGDSALYFCASSPGGKRTEAFFGQGTRLTVV.

V gene TRBV5-1 combines with J gene TRBJ2-7; TRBD1 matches at 9 bases. Per germline, CDR1 SGHRS and CDR2 YFSETQ. The length of the CDR3 is 15 residues. Germline trimming cut 7 bases from V and 2 bases from J; bases unmatched to any gene: 10. For the CDR3, the DNA is TGCGCCAGCGGCCGCAAGACAGGGGGGACCTACGAGCAGTACTTC. As protein: CASGRKTGGTYEQYF. Based on the CDR3 plus reference TRBV5-1 and TRBJ2-7, the full variable domain is KAGVTQTPRYLIKTRGQQVTLSCSPISGHRSVSWYQQTPGQGLQFLFEYFSETQRNKGNFPGRFSGRQFSNSRSEMNVSTLELGDSALYLCASGRKTGGTYEQYFGPGTRLTVT.

The chain's CDR3 is CASSPDTLYGYTF. CDR3 nucleotides: TGTGCCAGCAGCCCCGACACTCTCTATGGCTACACCTTC. The gene calls are TRBV12-3 or TRBV12-4 and TRBJ1-2; no clear D gene. CDR3 length equals 13 residues. V lost 6 bases and J 4 bases, leaving 12 bases between the germline ends.

The chain links TRBV7-2 to TRBJ2-6; D remains unclear. Germline assignment: CDR1 SGHTA and CDR2 FQGNSA. V gave up 6 bases and J gave up 1 base, with 10 bases separating them. The CDR3 spans 15 residues. This chain's CDR3 is CASSLGVSGANVLTF. CDR3 nucleotide sequence: TGTGCCAGCAGTCTTGGGGTGTCTGGGGCCAACGTCCTGACTTTC.

The rearrangement uses TRBV7-9 and TRBJ2-7, with D perhaps TRBD1 (5 bases). Germline loops: CDR1 SEHNR, CDR2 FQNEAQ (reference sequence). V lost 5 bases and J lost 0, with 8 bases in between. There are 13 residues in the CDR3. CDR3 sequence (DNA): TGTGCCAGCAGCGTCGACAGCTCCTACGAGCAGTACTTC. Translated, it gives CASSVDSSYEQYF. Filled out from reference TRBV7-9 and TRBJ2-7, the complete variable domain reads DTGVSQNPRHKITKRGQNVTFRCDPISEHNRLYWYRQTLGQGPEFLTYFQNEAQLEKSRLLSDRFSAERPKGSFSTLEIQRTEQGDSAMYLCASSVDSSYEQYFGPGTRLTVT.

The chain joins TRBV10-3 to TRBJ2-1; D not resolved. V shed 8 bases and J shed 7 bases, with 12 bases lying between them. Germline CDR1 is ENHRY and CDR2 is SYGVKD. The CDR3 contains 12 residues. CDR3 sequence (DNA): TGTGCCATCGGGCGTACTGGGAATGAGCAGTTCTTC. Translating gives CAIGRTGNEQFF.

This rearrangement joins TRBV9 to TRBJ2-5; D gene unclear. CDR3 length: 14 residues. Germline V CDR1 and CDR2: SGDLS, YYNGEE. Trimming took 3 bases from V and 2 from J, leaving 11 bases between them. CDR3 region: CASSAWAAQETQYF. CDR3 DNA sequence: TGTGCCAGCAGCGCGTGGGCGGCACAAGAGACCCAGTACTTC.

The J gene is TRBJ1-2, the V gene TRBV7-2; no firm D call. The CDR3 contains 16 residues. The V gene's germline CDR1 is SGHTA and CDR2 FQGNSA. Trimming stripped 1 base from V and 8 bases from J, with 20 bases between. The CDR3 sequence is CASSLGGSRRLRGYTF. The CDR3, as DNA: TGTGCCAGCAGCTTAGGCGGTTCGCGGCGTTTGCGGGGCTACACCTTC. The full variable domain, rest sourced from reference TRBV7-2 and TRBJ1-2, is GAGVSQSPSNKVTEKGKDVELRCDPISGHTALYWYRQSLGQGLEFLIYFQGNSAPDKSGLPSDRFSAERTGGSVSTLTIQRTQQEDSAVYLCASSLGGSRRLRGYTFGSGTRLTVV.

The J gene is TRBJ2-7, the V gene TRBV19; 8 bases are a match to TRBD2. The V segment lost 1 base and the J segment 6 bases; nucleotides outside the gene matches: 2. Looked up from germline, CDR1 is LNHDA and CDR2 is SQIVND (reference sequence). This CDR3 region has 13 residues. Written as DNA, the CDR3 is TGTGCCAGTAGTATAGGACTAGCGCGCGAGCAGTACTTC. Its protein product is CASSIGLAREQYF.